What follows are 7 T cell receptor beta chains derived from one specimen sequenced in a study of OX40 agonist ivuxolimab in advanced cancers. Using immunoSEQ multiplex PCR, the repertoire was profiled, and TCRdb retains in-frame clones only, with some absent. Of tens of thousands of clones in the sample, around nine tenths were seen once. This sample comprised CD4+ or CD8+ T cells sorted from blood, obtained in a trial of the OX40 agonist ivuxolimab. The receptors derive from an adult with an advanced solid tumor such as melanoma, head and neck, liver or kidney cancer.

The rearrangement joins TRBV7-9 to TRBJ1-3; no firm D call. The V gene lost 5 bases and the J gene lost 0 bases, with 14 bases spanning the gap. Per the germline V gene, CDR1 is SEHNR and CDR2 is FQNEAQ (reference sequence). There are 16 residues in the CDR3. The CDR3 is CASSPVVDVSGNTIYF. DNA for the CDR3: TGTGCCAGCAGCCCAGTAGTGGACGTCTCTGGAAACACCATATATTTT.

The rearrangement joins TRBV9 to TRBJ2-5; D is ambiguous. The CDR3 loop spans 15 amino acids. From germline, CDR1 is SGDLS and CDR2 YYNGEE. V dropped 3 bases and J dropped 2 bases, with 14 bases sitting between them. CDR3 nucleotides: TGTGCCAGCAGCGAGGACGGAAACTTACAAGAGACCCAGTACTTC. Its protein is CASSEDGNLQETQYF.

This chain joins TRBV11-3 and TRBJ2-1, with 8 bases identical to TRBD2. With V trimmed by 5 bases and J by 6 bases, 9 bases remained unmatched. Per germline, CDR1 SGHNT and CDR2 YENEEA. The CDR3 extends over 15 amino acids. DNA for the CDR3: TGTGCCAGCAGCCGATTTAGCGGGAACCTCAATGAGCAGTTCTTC. Translating it yields CASSRFSGNLNEQFF.

V gene TRBV5-6 combines with J gene TRBJ2-1, with D unresolved. With 1 base removed from V and 0 bases from J, the gap between germline ends came to 8 bases. Germline V gives CDR1 SGHDT, CDR2 YYEEEE. The CDR3 loop spans 15 amino acids. CDR3 region: CASSLLLSSYNEQFF. The CDR3 bases are TGTGCCAGCAGCTTGTTGCTTAGCTCCTACAATGAGCAGTTCTTC.

The J gene is TRBJ2-2, the V gene TRBV5-4; the D gene could be TRBD1 or TRBD2 (5 bases each). V shed 4 bases and J shed 1 base, with 11 bases lying between them. The CDR3 length is 15 residues. Germline loops: CDR1 SGHNT, CDR2 YYREEE (reference sequence). The CDR3 is CASSTGTGNTGELFF. In DNA, the CDR3 is TGTGCCAGCAGCACCGGGACGGGGAACACCGGGGAGCTGTTTTTT.

The chain uses TRBV13 and TRBJ2-1; 15 nucleotides line up with TRBD2. V gave up 3 bases and J gave up 8 bases; unmatched junction bases: 2. There are 15 residues in the CDR3. Germline V gene lookup returns CDR1 PRHDT and CDR2 FYEKMQ (reference sequence). The CDR3, as DNA: TGTGCCAGCAGCTTCGGACTAGCGGGAGGGGATGAGCAGTTCTTC. This translates into CASSFGLAGGDEQFF.

The chain joins TRBV9 to TRBJ2-1, with 12 bases fitting TRBD2. The CDR3 contains 16 residues. Germline lookup yields CDR1 SGDLS and CDR2 YYNGEE. V shed 2 bases, J shed 6 bases, and the junction held 6 bases outside the gene matches. The CDR3 DNA is TGTGCCAGCAGCGTCAGACTAGCGGGAGAGACCAATGAGCAGTTCTTC. Amino acid sequence: CASSVRLAGETNEQFF.